The clone carrying this TCR beta chain came up many times. The antigen is undetermined. Time point of the sample: longitudinal time-point 2. Libraries used 2 million unsorted PBMCs kept frozen in RNAlater. The sample is drawn from a study of neurological immune-mediated disorders. Findings and caveats of the study: Whereas HTLV-1-associated myelopathy showed the most TCR clonal expansion, multiple sclerosis showed the least, with levels below those of healthy controls. The absence of shared CDR3 amino acid sequences among expanded clones across subjects suggests private repertoires in all groups.

With 10-nucleotide random UMIs included, cDNA was synthesized by 5'RACE. TCRdb reprocessed the 5' RACE reads via MiXCR and lists one record per CDR3 protein. Among some 60,000 distinct CDR3 sequences listed, nearly 10% were seen once. Deletions cut 2 bases from V and 6 bases from J, with 14 bases between. CDR1 SGHRS and CDR2 YFSETQ come from the germline V gene. The CDR3 has 15 amino acids. The source material was PBMCs. The sequence was obtained from a man aged 25 to 40 in good health. V gene TRBV5-1 combines with J gene TRBJ2-2, with TRBD1 as a possible D gene (6 bases). CDR3 nucleotide sequence: TGCGCCAGCAGCTTAGGGGGTCCGATGTCCGGGGAGCTGTTTTTT. Protein sequence: CASSLGGPMSGELFF.